The present T cell receptor beta chain was sequenced within a study of cytomegalovirus exposure and HLA in healthy donors. CDR1 is LGHNA and CDR2 is YNFKEQ in the germline V gene. Trimming at V came to 2 bases and at J to 8 bases, leaving 6 bases not matched to a gene. This CDR3 contains 15 residues. Comments on this clone: Its target is unknown.

Study-wide findings and caveats: Usually a TCR sequence was rare, but some public TCRs were found in many donors. It was confirmed in vitro that a few of the CMV-associated chains were specific for CMV antigens.

Data came from immunoSEQ multiplex PCR; TCRdb stores just in-frame clones and leaves some out. This table has about 79,000 clones, approximately 93% appearing once. This chain uses TRBV4-2 with TRBJ2-1; 10 bases align to TRBD1. Sequences were obtained from PBMCs. This clonotype was obtained from a woman aged 25 to 39 in good health and CMV-seronegative. The CDR3 protein is CASSQRSGQGDEQFF. CDR3 DNA: TGTGCCAGCAGCCAACGCAGTGGACAGGGGGATGAGCAGTTCTTC.